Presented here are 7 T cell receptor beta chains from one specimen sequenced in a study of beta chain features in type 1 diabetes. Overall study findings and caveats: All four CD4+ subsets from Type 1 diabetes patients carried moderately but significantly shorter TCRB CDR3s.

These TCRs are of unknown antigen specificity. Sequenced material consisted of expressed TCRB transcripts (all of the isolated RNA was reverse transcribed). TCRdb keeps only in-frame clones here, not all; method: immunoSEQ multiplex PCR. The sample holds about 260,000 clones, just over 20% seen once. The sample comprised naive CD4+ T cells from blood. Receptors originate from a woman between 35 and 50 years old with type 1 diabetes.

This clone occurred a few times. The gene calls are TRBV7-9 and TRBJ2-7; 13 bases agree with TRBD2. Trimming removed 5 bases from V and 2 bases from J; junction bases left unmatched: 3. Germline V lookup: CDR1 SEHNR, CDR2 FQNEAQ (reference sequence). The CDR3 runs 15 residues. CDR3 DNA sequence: TGTGCCAGCAGCCGGACTAGCGGGAGTCCCTACGAGCAGTACTTC. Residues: CASSRTSGSPYEQYF.

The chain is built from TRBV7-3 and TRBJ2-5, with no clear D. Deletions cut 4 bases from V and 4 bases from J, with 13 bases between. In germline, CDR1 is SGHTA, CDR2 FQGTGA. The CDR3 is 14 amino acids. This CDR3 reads CASSSSELAETQYF. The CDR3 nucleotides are TGTGCCAGCAGCTCATCGGAGCTGGCAGAGACCCAGTACTTC.

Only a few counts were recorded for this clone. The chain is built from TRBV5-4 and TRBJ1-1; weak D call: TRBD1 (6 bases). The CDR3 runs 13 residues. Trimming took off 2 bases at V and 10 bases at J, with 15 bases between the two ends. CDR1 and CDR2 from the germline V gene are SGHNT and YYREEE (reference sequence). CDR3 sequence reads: CASSFDGTFAAFF. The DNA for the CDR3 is TGTGCCAGCAGCTTCGACGGGACATTTGCAGCTTTCTTT.

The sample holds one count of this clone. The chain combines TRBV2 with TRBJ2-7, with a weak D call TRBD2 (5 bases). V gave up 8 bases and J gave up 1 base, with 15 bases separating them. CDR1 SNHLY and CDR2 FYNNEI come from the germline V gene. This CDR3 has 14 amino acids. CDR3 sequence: CASPGSPPSYEQYF. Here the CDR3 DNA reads TGTGCCAGCCCTGGGAGCCCGCCTTCCTACGAGCAGTACTTC.

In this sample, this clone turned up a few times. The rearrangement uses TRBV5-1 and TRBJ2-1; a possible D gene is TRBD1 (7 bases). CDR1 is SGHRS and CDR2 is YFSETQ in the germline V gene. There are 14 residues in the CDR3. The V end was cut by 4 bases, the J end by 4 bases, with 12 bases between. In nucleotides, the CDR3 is TGCGCCAGCAGCGCGGGACAGCTTTACAATGAGCAGTTCTTC. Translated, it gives CASSAGQLYNEQFF. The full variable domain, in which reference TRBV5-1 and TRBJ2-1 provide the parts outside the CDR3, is KAGVTQTPRYLIKTRGQQVTLSCSPISGHRSVSWYQQTPGQGLQFLFEYFSETQRNKGNFPGRFSGRQFSNSRSEMNVSTLELGDSALYLCASSAGQLYNEQFFGPGTRLTVL.

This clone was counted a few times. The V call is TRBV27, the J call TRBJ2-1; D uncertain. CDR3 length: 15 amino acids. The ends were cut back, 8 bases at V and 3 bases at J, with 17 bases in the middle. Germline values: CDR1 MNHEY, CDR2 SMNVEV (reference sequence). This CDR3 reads CASGRPLRNYNEQFF. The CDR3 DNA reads TGTGCCAGCGGCCGCCCTTTGCGGAACTACAATGAGCAGTTCTTC.

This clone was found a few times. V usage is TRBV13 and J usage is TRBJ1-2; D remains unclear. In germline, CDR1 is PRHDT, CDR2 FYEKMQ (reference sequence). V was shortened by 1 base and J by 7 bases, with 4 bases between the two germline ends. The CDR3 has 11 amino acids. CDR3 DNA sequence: TGTGCCAGCAGCTTAGCGTCTGGCTACACCTTC. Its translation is CASSLASGYTF.